This T cell receptor (beta chain) was sequenced in a study of blood T cells in healthy people across ages. Study observations and caveats: It was held that diversity estimates obtained from one million T cells represented underestimates.

The CDR3 runs to 15 residues. Per the germline V gene, CDR1 is SNHLY and CDR2 is FYNNEI. V gave up 2 bases and J gave up 6 bases; unmatched junction bases: 4. To note about this clonotype: Antigen unknown.

Next came a second PCR, run for about 6 to 11 cycles, which used a sample-barcoded 5' primer along with a J-beta primer mix. Template switching added a 12-random-nucleotide identifier to every cDNA molecule. Using its own MiXCR run on the 5' RACE reads, TCRdb lists one record per CDR3 protein. Of around 1,000,000 distinct CDR3 sequences listed, around 25% are singletons. The sample was also reused in another study, on T cells of mothers and their children. That paper states: The study recruited a few healthy Caucasian mothers and their six children as donors.

The J gene is TRBJ1-4, the V gene TRBV2, with 9 bases lining up with TRBD1. The origin of this receptor is a girl aged 2 to 10 in good health. The source material was blood. Here the CDR3 reads CASSEMTGGHEKLFF. For the CDR3, the DNA is TGTGCCAGCAGTGAAATGACAGGGGGTCATGAAAAACTGTTTTTT.